This TCR beta chain was identified in a study of cytomegalovirus exposure and HLA in healthy donors. The repertoire was sequenced with immunoSEQ multiplex PCR; TCRdb's copy has only in-frame clones and lacks some. The table includes more than 55,000 clones, roughly 90% detected once. Note on this clone: As yet, its antigen is unknown.

Per germline, CDR1 KGHSH and CDR2 LQKENI. Trimming removed 1 base from V and 8 bases from J, with 6 bases in between. This CDR3 comprises 12 residues. General study results and limits: Most TCR sequences were rare, but some public TCRs occurred in many donors. Using the classifier, cytomegalovirus status was reportedly diagnosed with high specificity and sensitivity. The authors enumerated 150 to 200 TCR beta chains as linked to cytomegalovirus.

This TCR was recovered from a woman aged 18-29 years in good health and CMV-seronegative. The sequencing input was PBMCs. The chain has TRBV18 and TRBJ2-1; weak D call: TRBD2 (6 bases). The CDR3 sequence: CASSPRGDEQFF. The CDR3 DNA follows: TGTGCCAGCTCACCACGGGGGGATGAGCAGTTCTTC.